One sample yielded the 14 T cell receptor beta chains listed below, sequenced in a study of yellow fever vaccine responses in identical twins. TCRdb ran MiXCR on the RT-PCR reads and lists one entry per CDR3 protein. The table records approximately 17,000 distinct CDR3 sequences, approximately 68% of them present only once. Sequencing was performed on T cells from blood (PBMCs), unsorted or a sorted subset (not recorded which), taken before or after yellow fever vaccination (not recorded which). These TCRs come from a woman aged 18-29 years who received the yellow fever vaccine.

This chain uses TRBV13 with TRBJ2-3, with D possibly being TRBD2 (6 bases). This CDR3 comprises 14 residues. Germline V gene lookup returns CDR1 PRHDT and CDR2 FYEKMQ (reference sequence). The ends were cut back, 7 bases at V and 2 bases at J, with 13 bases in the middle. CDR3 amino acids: CASTDGLITDTQYF. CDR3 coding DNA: TGTGCCAGCACCGACGGACTAATCACAGATACGCAGTATTTT.

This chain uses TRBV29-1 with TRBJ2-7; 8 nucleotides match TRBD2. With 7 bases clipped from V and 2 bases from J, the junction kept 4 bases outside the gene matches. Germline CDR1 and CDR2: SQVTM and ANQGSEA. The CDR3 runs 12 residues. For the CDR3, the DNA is TGCAGCGCCTCGGGGGGGACCTACGAGCAGTACTTC. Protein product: CSASGGTYEQYF.

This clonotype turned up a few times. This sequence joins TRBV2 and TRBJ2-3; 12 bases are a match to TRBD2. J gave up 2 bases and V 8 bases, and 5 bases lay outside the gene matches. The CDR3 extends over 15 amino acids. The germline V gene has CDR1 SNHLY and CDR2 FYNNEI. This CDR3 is CASQTSGGDTDTQYF. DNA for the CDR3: TGTGCCAGCCAGACTAGCGGGGGAGACACAGATACGCAGTATTTT.

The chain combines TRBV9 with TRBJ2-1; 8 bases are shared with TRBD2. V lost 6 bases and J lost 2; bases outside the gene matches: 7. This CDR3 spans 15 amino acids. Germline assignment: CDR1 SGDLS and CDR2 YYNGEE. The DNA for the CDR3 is TGTGCCAGCACCCGAAGCGGGGGACCCTACAATGAGCAGTTCTTC. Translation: CASTRSGGPYNEQFF.

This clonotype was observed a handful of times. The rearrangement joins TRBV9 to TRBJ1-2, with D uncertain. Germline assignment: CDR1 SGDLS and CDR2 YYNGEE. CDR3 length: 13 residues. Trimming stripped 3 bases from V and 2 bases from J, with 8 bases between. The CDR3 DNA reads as TGTGCCAGCAGCGACGGGTCAAACTATGGCTACACCTTC. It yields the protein CASSDGSNYGYTF.

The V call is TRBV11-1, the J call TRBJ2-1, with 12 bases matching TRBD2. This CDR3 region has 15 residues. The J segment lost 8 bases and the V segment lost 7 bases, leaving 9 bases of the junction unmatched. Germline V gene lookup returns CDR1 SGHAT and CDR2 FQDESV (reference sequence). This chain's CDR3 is CASKTLAGGNHEQFF. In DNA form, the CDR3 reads TGTGCCAGCAAAACCCTAGCGGGAGGGAACCATGAGCAGTTCTTC.

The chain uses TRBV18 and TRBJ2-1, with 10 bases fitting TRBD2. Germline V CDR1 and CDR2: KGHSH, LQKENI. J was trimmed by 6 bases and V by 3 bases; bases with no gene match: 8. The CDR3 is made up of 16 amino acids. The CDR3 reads CASSPRTSGEVNEQFF. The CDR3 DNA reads TGTGCCAGCTCACCGAGGACTAGCGGTGAAGTCAATGAGCAGTTCTTC.

Here the CDR3 DNA reads TGTGCCACCAGCTTCAACCCGACAGGTTCTGATCCGGGCTACACCTTC. Residues: CATSFNPTGSDPGYTF. This chain links TRBV15 with TRBJ1-2; tentatively, D is TRBD1 (6 bases). The ends were cut back, 5 bases at V and 8 bases at J, with 24 bases in the middle. This CDR3 spans 16 amino acids. Germline V gene sequence: CDR1 LNHNV, CDR2 YYDKDF (reference sequence).

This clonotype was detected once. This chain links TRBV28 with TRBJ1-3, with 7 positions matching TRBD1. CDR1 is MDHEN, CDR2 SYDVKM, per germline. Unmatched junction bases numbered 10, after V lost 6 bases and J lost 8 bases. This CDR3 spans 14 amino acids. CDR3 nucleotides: TGTGCCAGCAGCCCTACGACAGGGATTGACACCATATATTTT. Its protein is CASSPTTGIDTIYF.

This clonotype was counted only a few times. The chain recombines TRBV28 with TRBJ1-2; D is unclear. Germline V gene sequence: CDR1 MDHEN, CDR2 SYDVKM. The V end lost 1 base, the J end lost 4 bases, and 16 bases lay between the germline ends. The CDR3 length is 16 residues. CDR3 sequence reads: CASSLFMSYGVYGYTF. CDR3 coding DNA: TGTGCCAGCAGTTTATTCATGTCCTATGGGGTCTATGGCTACACCTTC.

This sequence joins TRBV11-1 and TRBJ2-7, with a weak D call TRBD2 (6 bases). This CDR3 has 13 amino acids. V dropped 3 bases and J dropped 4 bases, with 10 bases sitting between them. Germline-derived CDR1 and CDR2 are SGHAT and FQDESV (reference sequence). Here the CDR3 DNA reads TGTGCCAGCAGCTTCGGCCGGGGGTACGAGCAGTACTTC. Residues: CASSFGRGYEQYF. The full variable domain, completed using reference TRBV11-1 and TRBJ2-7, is EAEVAQSPRYKITEKSQAVAFWCDPISGHATLYWYRQILGQGPELLVQFQDESVVDDSQLPKDRFSAERLKGVDSTLKIQPAELGDSAMYLCASSFGRGYEQYFGPGTRLTVT.

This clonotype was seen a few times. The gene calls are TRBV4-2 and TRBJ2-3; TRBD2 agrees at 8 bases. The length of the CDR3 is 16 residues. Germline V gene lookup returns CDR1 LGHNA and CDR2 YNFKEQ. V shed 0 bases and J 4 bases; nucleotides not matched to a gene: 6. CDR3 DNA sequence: TGTGCCAGCAGCCAAGATAGGGCGGGAGGATCAGATACGCAGTATTTT. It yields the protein CASSQDRAGGSDTQYF.

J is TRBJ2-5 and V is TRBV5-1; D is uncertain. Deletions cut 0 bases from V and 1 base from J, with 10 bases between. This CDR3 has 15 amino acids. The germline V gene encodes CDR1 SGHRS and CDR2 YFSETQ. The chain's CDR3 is CASSLVVNLQETQYF. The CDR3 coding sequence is TGCGCCAGCAGCTTGGTAGTAAATCTCCAAGAGACCCAGTACTTC.

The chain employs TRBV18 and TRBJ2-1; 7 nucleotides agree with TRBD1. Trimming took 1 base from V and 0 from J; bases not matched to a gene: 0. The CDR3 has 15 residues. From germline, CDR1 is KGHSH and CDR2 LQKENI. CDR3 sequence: CASSPQGASYNEQFF. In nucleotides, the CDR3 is TGTGCCAGCTCACCACAGGGGGCCTCCTACAATGAGCAGTTCTTC.